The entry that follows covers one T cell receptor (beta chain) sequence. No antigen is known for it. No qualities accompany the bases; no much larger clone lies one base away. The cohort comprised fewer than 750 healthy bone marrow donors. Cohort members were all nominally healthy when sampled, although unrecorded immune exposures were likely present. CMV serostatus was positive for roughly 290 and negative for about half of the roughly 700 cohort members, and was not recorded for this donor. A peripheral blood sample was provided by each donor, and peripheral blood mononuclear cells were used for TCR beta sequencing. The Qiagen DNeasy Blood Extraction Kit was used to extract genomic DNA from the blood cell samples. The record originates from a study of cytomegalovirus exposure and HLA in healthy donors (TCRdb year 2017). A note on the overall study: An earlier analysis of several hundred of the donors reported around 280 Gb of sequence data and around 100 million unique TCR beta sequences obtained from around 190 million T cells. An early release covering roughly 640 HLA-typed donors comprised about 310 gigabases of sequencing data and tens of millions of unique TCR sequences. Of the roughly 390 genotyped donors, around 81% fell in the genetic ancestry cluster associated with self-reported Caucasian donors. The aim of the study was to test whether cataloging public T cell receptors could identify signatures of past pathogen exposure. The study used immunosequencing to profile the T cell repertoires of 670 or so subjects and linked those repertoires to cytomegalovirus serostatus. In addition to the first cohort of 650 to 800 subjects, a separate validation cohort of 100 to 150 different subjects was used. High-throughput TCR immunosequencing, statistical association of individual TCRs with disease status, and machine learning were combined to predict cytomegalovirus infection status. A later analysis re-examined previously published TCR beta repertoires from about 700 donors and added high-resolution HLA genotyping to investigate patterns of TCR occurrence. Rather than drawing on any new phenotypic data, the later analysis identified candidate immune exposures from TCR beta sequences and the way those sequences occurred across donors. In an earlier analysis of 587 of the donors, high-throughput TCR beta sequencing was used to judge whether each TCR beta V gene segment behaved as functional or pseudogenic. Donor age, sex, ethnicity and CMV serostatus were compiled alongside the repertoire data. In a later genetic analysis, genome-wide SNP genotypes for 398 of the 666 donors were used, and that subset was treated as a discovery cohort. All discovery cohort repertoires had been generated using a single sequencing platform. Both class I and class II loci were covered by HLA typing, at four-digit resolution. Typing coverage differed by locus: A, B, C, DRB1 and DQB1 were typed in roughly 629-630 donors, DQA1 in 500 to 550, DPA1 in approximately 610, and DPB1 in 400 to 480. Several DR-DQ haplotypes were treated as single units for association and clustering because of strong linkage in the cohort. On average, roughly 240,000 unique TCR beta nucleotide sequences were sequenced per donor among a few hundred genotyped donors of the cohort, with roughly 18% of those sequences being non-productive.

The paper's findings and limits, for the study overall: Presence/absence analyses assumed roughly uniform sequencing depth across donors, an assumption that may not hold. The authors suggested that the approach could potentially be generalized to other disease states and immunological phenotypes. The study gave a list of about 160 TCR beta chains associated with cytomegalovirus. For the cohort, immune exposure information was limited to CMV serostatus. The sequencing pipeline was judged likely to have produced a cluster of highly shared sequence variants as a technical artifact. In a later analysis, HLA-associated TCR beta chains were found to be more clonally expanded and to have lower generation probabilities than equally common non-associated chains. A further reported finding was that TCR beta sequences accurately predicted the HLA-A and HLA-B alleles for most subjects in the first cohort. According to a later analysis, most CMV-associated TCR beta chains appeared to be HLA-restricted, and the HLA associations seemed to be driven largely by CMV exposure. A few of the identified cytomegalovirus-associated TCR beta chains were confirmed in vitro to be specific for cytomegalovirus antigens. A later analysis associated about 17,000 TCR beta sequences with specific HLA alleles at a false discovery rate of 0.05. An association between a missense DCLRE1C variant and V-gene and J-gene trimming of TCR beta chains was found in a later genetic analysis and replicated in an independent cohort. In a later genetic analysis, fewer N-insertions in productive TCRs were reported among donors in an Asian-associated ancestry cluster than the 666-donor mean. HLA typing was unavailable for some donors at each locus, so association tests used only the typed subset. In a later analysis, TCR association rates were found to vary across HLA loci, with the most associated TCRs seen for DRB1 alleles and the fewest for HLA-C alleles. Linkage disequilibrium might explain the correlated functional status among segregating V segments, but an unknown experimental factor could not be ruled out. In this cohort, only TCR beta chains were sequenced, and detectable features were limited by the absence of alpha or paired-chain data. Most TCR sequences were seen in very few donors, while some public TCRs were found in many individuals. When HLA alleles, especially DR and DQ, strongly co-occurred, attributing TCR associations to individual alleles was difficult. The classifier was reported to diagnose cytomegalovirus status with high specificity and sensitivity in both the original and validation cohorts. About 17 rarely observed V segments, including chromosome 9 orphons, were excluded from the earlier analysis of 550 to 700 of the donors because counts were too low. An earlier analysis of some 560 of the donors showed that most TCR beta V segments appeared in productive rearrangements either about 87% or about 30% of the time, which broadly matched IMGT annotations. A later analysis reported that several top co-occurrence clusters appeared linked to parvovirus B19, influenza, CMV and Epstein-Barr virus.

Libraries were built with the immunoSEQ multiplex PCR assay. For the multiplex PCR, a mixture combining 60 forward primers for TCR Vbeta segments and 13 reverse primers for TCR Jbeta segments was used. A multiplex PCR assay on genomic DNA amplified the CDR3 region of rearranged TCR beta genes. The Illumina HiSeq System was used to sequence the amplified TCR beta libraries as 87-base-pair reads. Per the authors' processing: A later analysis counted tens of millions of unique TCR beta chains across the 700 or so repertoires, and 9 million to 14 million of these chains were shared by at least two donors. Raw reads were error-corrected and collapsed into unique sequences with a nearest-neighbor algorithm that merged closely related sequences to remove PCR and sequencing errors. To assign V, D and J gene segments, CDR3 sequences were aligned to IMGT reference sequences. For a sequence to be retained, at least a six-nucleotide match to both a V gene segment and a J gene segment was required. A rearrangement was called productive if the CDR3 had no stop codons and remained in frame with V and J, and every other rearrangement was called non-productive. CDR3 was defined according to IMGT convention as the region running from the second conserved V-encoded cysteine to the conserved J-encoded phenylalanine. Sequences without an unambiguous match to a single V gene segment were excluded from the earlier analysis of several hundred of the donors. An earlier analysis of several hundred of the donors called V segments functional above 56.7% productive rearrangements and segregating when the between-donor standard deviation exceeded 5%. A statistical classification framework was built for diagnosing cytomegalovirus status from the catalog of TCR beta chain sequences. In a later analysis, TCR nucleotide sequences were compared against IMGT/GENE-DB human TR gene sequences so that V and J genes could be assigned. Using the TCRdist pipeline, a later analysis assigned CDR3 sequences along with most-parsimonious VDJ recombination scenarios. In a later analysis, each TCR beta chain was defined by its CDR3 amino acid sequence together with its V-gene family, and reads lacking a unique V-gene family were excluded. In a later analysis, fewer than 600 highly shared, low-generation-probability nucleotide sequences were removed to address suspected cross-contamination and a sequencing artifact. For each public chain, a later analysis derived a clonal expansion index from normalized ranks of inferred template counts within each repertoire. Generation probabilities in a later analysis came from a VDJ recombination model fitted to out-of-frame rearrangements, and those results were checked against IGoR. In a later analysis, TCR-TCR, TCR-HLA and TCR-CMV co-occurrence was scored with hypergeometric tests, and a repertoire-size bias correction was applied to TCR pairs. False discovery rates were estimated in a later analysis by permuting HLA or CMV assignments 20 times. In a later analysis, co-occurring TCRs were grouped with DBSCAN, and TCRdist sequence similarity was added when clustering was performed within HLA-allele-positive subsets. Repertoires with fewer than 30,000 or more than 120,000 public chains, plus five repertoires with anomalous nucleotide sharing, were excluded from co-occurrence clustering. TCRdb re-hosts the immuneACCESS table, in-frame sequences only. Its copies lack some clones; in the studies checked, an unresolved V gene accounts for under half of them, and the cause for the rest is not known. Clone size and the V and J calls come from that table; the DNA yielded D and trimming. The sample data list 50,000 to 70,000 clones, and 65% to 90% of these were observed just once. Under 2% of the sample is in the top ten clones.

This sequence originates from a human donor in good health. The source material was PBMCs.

The nucleotide sequence reads TGTGCCAGCAGCTTGGACAGGGTCCAAGAGACCCAGTACTTC. It codes for CASSLDRVQETQYF. The V and J genes are TRBV5-5 and TRBJ2-5, with a tentative D gene TRBD1 over 6 matching bases. V is clipped by 0 bases and J by 1 base, and the sequence between their germline boundaries is 7 bases long. From the cysteine through the phenylalanine, the CDR3 covers 14 amino acids. Solely the CDR3 DNA is kept, with 42 bases framed from the first base. The germline V gene (reference sequence) supplies CDR1 SGHKS and CDR2 YYEKEE.